Shown below are 12 T cell receptor beta chains from a single sample sequenced in a study of T cell responses to AZD1222 COVID-19 vaccine (dated by TCRdb to 2020 to 2023). Receptor libraries were prepared by the immunoSEQ multiplex PCR assay. TCRdb took this table from immuneACCESS and kept in-frame rearrangements with V and J called. Such tables lack part of the clones; where checked against another copy, unresolved V genes explain under half of the gap, and the rest is unexplained. Here the sample has 150,000 to 200,000 clones; 94% occur a single time. Roughly 9.2% of the sample belongs to the ten largest clones. Taken with the paper, the label for time point translates to: baseline before first vaccination. This specimen was peripheral blood, taken on day 0 of AZD1222 vaccination. The receptors shown here come from an adult in good health.

The chain uses TRBV5-4 and TRBJ1-2; D not resolved. Germline CDR1 reads SGHNT; CDR2 reads YYREEE (reference sequence). The CDR3 is 13 amino acids. The V end lost 3 bases, the J end lost 6 bases, and 12 bases lay between the germline ends. The CDR3 bases are TGTGCCAGCAGCTCCCGGCAGCCTAATGGCTACACCTTC. It encodes CASSSRQPNGYTF. The full variable domain, rest sourced from reference TRBV5-4 and TRBJ1-2, is ETGVTQSPTHLIKTRGQQVTLRCSSQSGHNTVSWYQQALGQGPQFIFQYYREEENGRGNFPPRFSGLQFPNYSSELNVNALELDDSALYLCASSSRQPNGYTFGSGTRLTVV.

The chain uses TRBV5-5 and TRBJ2-5; D is uncertain. The CDR3 contains 15 residues. V gave up 5 bases and J gave up 3 bases, with 17 bases separating them. Per germline, CDR1 SGHKS and CDR2 YYEKEE (reference sequence). The CDR3 reads CASSPTAWDKETQYF. In DNA form, the CDR3 reads TGTGCCAGCAGTCCAACCGCCTGGGATAAAGAGACCCAGTACTTC. Filled out from reference TRBV5-5 and TRBJ2-5, the complete variable domain reads DAGVTQSPTHLIKTRGQQVTLRCSPISGHKSVSWYQQVLGQGPQFIFQYYEKEERGRGNFPDRFSARQFPNYSSELNVNALLLGDSALYLCASSPTAWDKETQYFGPGTRLLVL.

CDR3 protein: CASSLPGPGPNSPLHF. The CDR3 coding sequence is TGTGCCAGCAGTTTACCGGGGCCAGGGCCTAATTCACCCCTCCACTTT. This chain uses TRBV28 with TRBJ1-6; possible D gene TRBD1, 5 bases. V lost 2 bases, J lost 6 bases, and 14 bases lay in between. The germline CDR1 and CDR2 sequences are MDHEN and SYDVKM. The CDR3 consists of 16 residues. Full variable domain (rest looked up from reference TRBV28 and TRBJ1-6): DVKVTQSSRYLVKRTGEKVFLECVQDMDHENMFWYRQDPGLGLRLIYFSYDVKMKEKGDIPEGYSVSREKKERFSLILESASTNQTSMYLCASSLPGPGPNSPLHFGNGTRLTVT.

The rearrangement links TRBV7-8 to TRBJ2-7; no firm D call. The CDR3 contains 13 residues. The germline V and J ends were trimmed by 1 base and 1 base, with 5 bases remaining between them. CDR1 is SGHVS and CDR2 is FQNEAQ in the germline V gene. The DNA of the CDR3 is TGTGCCAGCAGCTTAGAAACGTCCTACGAGCAGTACTTC. Translating it yields CASSLETSYEQYF.

The gene calls are TRBV10-1 and TRBJ2-7; the match to TRBD1 covers 7 bases. With V trimmed by 2 bases and J by 6 bases, 7 bases remained unmatched. The CDR3 contains 14 residues. Germline V lookup: CDR1 WNHNN, CDR2 SYGVQD (reference sequence). CDR3 bases: TGCGCCAGCAGTGAGAGGGGGCGAGCGGTCGAGCAGTACTTC. Translating gives CASSERGRAVEQYF.

On this clone: This CDR3 is also generated by other DNA sequences in the sample. The chain is built from TRBV30 and TRBJ1-3; no clear D gene. From germline, CDR1 is GTSNPN and CDR2 SVGIG (reference sequence). The CDR3 has 13 amino acids. The V gene lost 1 base and the J gene lost 0 bases, with 4 bases spanning the gap. CDR3 DNA: TGTGCCTGGAGTGGGAGCTCTGGAAACACCATATATTTT. This gives the protein CAWSGSSGNTIYF. The whole variable domain, remainder taken from reference TRBV30 and TRBJ1-3, is SQTIHQWPATLVQPVGSPLSLECTVEGTSNPNLYWYRQAAGRGLQLLFYSVGIGQISSEVPQNLSASRPQDRQFILSSKKLLLSDSGFYLCAWSGSSGNTIYFGEGSWLTVV.

The chain employs TRBV2 and TRBJ2-7; 7 positions agree with TRBD1. The CDR3 length is 15 residues. The J segment lost 4 bases and the V segment lost 2 bases, leaving 8 bases of the junction unmatched. Germline values: CDR1 SNHLY, CDR2 FYNNEI. The CDR3 nucleotides read TGTGCCAGCAGTGAAATGGGACAGAGCCTTTACGAGCAGTACTTC. The encoded protein is CASSEMGQSLYEQYF.

The chain links TRBV6-5 to TRBJ2-2, with a possible D match to TRBD2 (5 bases). V dropped 4 bases and J dropped 2 bases, with 14 bases sitting between them. This CDR3 has 16 residues. Germline V CDR1 and CDR2: MNHEY, SVGAGI. CDR3 region: CASSWTRAPNTGELFF. Written as DNA, the CDR3 is TGTGCCAGCAGTTGGACGCGGGCCCCCAACACCGGGGAGCTGTTTTTT.

The gene calls are TRBV10-3 and TRBJ1-2; TRBD1 matches 8 bases. This CDR3 is built from 12 residues. Trimming removed 4 bases from V and 7 bases from J; junction bases left unmatched: 2. CDR1 ENHRY and CDR2 SYGVKD come from the germline V gene. The CDR3, as DNA: TGTGCCATCAGTGTAGGACAGGGTGGCTACACCTTC. As protein: CAISVGQGGYTF.

This clone was counted once. This specimen includes other DNA sequences encoding the same CDR3. The J gene is TRBJ1-1, the V gene TRBV2; D gene uncertain. V lost 4 bases, J lost 0 bases, and 6 bases lay in between. Germline loops: CDR1 SNHLY, CDR2 FYNNEI. The CDR3 consists of 13 residues. The CDR3 DNA sequence: TGTGCCAGCAGTGTAGGGCTGAACACTGAAGCTTTCTTT. This sequence encodes CASSVGLNTEAFF.

The sample holds one count of this clone. The chain couples TRBV7-9 to TRBJ2-1; D is unclear. V lost 1 base and J lost 2, with 6 bases in between. The CDR3 runs 14 residues. CDR1 is SEHNR, CDR2 FQNEAQ, per germline (reference sequence). CDR3 amino acids: CASSLGATYNEQFF. The CDR3 bases are TGTGCCAGCAGCTTAGGGGCTACCTACAATGAGCAGTTCTTC.

This sequence joins TRBV12-3 or TRBV12-4 and TRBJ2-7, with D possibly TRBD2 on 6 matching bases. V lost 5 bases, J lost 2 bases, and 7 bases lay in between. This CDR3 has 12 residues. CDR3 residues: CASSRGTYEQYF. The CDR3 region has the DNA TGTGCCAGCAGTCGGGGGACCTACGAGCAGTACTTC.